This entry describes one T cell receptor beta chain. Antigen unknown. The data belong to a study of T cell responses to AZD1222 COVID-19 vaccine. Here immunoSEQ multiplex PCR was the method, and the copy in TCRdb shows in-frame clones only, minus some. The top ten hold under 5% of the sample, which has tens of thousands of clones, more than 75% seen once. Study findings and constraints: Baseline seropositivity characterized only a handful of AZD1222 recipients. CD4 TCRs covered the whole spike, strongest at regions 160-218 and 743-854.

The length of the CDR3 is 15 residues. The V and J ends lost 4 bases and 8 bases respectively, with 17 bases between them. Germline CDR1 reads LNHDA; CDR2 reads SQIVND (reference sequence). This TCR was recovered from an adult in good health. The input for sequencing was peripheral blood, taken on day 0 of MenACWY control vaccination. The V gene is TRBV19, the J gene TRBJ1-4; D gene unclear. The CDR3 coding sequence is TGTGCCAGTAGTAGGAACAGCCTCGAGGGAGAAAAACTGTTTTTT. Translated, it gives CASSRNSLEGEKLFF.